This T cell receptor (beta chain) stems from a study of blood T cell repertoires in COVID-19. Turning to the study itself: Italy, Spain and the United States were the sources of the convalescent and acute COVID-19 samples.

This CDR3 is built from 16 residues. Germline lookup yields CDR1 KGHSH and CDR2 LQKENI. The V segment lost 6 bases and the J segment 2 bases; nucleotides outside the gene matches: 12. Per the study methods: Reference gene primer amplification gave nucleated cell count estimates. Some clones are missing from TCRdb's copy, which holds only in-frame ones; the method was immunoSEQ multiplex PCR. From that table come the V and J calls and clone size; the DNA was used to work out D and trimming. Of roughly 53,000 clones detected, 80% to 90% appear once; the ten largest clones hold 1.6%. This clonotype was obtained from a man aged 60-69 years with acute or convalescent COVID-19. The chain links TRBV18 to TRBJ1-2; 7 nucleotides align to TRBD1. The specimen was peripheral blood. CDR3 residues: CASSPQPTGLNYGYTF. Here the CDR3 DNA reads TGTGCCAGCTCGCCGCAGCCGACAGGGTTAAACTATGGCTACACCTTC.